This T cell receptor beta chain was identified in a study of T-cell memory formation after mild COVID-19. CDR1 and CDR2 from the germline V gene are LNHDA and SQIVND (reference sequence). This CDR3 has 13 residues. Trimming cost V 4 bases and J 4 bases, with 10 bases left between them. In TCRdb, the 5' RACE reads were re-called with MiXCR into one record per CDR3 protein. The sample shows tens of thousands of distinct CDR3 sequences, approximately 7% of them seen only once. The rearrangement links TRBV19 to TRBJ1-2; D not certain. The sample taken for sequencing was PBMCs or a T cell subset sorted from them (not recorded which). The receptor was isolated from an adult who had mild COVID-19 (a few samples of this study predate the infection). Cell type and time point are not known. The CDR3 region has the DNA TGTGCCAGTAGTAAAACAACATTCTATGGCTACACCTTC. It encodes CASSKTTFYGYTF.